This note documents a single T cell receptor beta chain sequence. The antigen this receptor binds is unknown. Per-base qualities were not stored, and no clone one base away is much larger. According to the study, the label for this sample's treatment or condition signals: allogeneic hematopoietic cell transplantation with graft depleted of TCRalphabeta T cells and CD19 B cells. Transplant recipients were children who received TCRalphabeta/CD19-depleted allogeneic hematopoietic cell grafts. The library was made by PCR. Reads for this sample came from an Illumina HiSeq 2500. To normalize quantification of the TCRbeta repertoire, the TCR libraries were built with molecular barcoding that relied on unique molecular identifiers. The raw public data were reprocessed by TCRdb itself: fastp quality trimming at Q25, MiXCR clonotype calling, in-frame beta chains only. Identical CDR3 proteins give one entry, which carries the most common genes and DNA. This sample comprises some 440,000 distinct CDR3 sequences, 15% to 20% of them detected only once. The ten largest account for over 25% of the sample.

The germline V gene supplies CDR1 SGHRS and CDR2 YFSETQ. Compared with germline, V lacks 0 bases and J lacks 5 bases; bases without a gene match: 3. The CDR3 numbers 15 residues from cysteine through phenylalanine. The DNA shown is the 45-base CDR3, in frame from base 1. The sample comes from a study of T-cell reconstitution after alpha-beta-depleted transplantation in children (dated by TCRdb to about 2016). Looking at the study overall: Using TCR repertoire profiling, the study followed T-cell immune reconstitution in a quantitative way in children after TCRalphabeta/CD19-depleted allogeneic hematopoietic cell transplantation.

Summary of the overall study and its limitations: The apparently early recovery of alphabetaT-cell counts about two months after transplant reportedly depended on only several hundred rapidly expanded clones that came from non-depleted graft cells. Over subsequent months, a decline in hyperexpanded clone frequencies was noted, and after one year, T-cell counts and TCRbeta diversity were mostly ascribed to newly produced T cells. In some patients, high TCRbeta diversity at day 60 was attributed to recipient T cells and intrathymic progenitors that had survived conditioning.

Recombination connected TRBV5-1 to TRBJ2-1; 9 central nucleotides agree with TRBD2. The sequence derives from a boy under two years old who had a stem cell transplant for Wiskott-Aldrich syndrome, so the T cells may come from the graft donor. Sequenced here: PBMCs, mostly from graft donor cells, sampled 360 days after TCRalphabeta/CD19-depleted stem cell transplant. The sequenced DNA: TGCGCCAGCAGCTTGGTAGCGGGGGTAAACAATGAGCAGTTCTTC. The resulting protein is CASSLVAGVNNEQFF. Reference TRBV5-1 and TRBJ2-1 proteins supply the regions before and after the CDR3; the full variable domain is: KAGVTQTPRYLIKTRGQQVTLSCSPISGHRSVSWYQQTPGQGLQFLFEYFSETQRNKGNFPGRFSGRQFSNSRSEMNVSTLELGDSALYLCASSLVAGVNNEQFFGPGTRLTVL.